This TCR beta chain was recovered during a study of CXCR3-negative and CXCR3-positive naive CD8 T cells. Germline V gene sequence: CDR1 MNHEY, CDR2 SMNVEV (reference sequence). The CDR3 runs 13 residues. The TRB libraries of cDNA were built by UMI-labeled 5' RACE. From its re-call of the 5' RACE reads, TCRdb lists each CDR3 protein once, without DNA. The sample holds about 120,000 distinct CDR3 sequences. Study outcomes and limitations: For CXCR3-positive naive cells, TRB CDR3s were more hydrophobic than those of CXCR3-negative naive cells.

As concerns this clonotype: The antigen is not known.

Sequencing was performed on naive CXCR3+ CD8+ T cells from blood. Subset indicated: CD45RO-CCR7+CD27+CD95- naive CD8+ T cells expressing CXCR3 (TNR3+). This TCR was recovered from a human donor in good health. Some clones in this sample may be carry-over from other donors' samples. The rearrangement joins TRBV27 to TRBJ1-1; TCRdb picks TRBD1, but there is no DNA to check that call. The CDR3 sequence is CASSLTGFAEAFF.